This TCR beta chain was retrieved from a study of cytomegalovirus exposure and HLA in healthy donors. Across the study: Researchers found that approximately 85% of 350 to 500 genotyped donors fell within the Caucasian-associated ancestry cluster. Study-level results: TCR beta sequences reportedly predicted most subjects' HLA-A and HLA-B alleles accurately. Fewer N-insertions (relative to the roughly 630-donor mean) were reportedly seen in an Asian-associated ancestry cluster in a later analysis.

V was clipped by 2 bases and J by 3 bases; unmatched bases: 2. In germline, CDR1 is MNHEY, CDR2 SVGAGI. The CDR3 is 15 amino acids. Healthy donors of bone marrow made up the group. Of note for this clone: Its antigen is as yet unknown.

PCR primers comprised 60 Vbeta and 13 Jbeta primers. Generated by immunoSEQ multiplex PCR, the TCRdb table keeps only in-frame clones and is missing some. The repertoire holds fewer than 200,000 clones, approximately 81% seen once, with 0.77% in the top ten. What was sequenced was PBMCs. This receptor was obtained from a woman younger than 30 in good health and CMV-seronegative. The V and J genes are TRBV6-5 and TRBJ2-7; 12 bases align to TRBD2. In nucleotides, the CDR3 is TGTGCCAGCAGTTACCGGACTAGCGGGAACTACGAGCAGTACTTC. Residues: CASSYRTSGNYEQYF.